The rows below give T cell receptor beta chains drawn from one sample of a study of early T cells in non-severe SARS-CoV-2 infection. Via MiXCR, TCRdb re-called the 5' RACE reads, giving one row per CDR3 protein. The sample has roughly 50,000 distinct CDR3 sequences; 8% to 10% are singletons. The sample consisted of whole blood. The receptors originated from an adult who was a healthcare worker with PCR-confirmed SARS-CoV-2 infection or an uninfected control (not recorded which). CDR3s include the opening cysteine and the closing phenylalanine or tryptophan. D genes are given only for firm matches. Clone size is shown for a subset of rows, as once, few, many or a class of expanded clone.

J gene: TRBJ1-6
V gene: TRBV5-1
clone size: NA
D gene: NA
CDR3 protein: CASSLETANSPLHF
CDR3 DNA: TGCGCCAGCAGCTTGGAGACAGCCAATTCACCCCTCCACTTT

J gene: TRBJ2-3
V gene: TRBV3-1
clone size: NA
D gene: TRBD2
CDR3 protein: CASSRPRTSGGTDTQYF
CDR3 DNA: TGTGCCAGCAGCCGACCCCGGACTAGCGGGGGGACAGATACGCAGTATTTT

J gene: TRBJ1-2
V gene: TRBV28
clone size: few
D gene: TRBD1
CDR3 protein: CASSLADRGGYGYTF
CDR3 DNA: TGTGCCAGCAGTTTAGCCGACAGGGGTGGCTATGGCTACACCTTC

J gene: TRBJ2-1
V gene: TRBV20-1
clone size: NA
D gene: TRBD1
CDR3 protein: CSALTPDRRNEQFF
CDR3 DNA: TGCAGTGCTCTCACCCCGGACAGGAGAAATGAGCAGTTCTTC

J gene: TRBJ2-7
V gene: TRBV11-3
clone size: NA
D gene: NA
CDR3 protein: CASSPRVDYEQYF
CDR3 DNA: TGTGCCAGCAGCCCTCGGGTTGACTACGAGCAGTACTTC

J gene: TRBJ2-5
V gene: TRBV4-2
clone size: NA
D gene: TRBD2
CDR3 protein: CASSQDILAGQETQYF
CDR3 DNA: TGTGCCAGCAGCCAAGATATTTTAGCGGGACAAGAGACCCAGTACTTC

J gene: TRBJ1-3
V gene: TRBV28
clone size: few
D gene: TRBD1
CDR3 protein: CASSVTGFGNTIYF
CDR3 DNA: TGTGCCAGCAGCGTGACAGGGTTTGGAAACACCATATATTTT

J gene: TRBJ2-3
V gene: TRBV19
clone size: few
D gene: TRBD1
CDR3 protein: CASSPQGPDTQYF
CDR3 DNA: TGTGCCAGTAGTCCACAGGGGCCAGATACGCAGTATTTT

J gene: TRBJ1-1
V gene: TRBV6-2/TRBV6-3
clone size: NA
D gene: NA
CDR3 protein: CASMTMNTEAFF
CDR3 DNA: TGTGCCAGCATGACTATGAACACTGAAGCTTTCTTT

J gene: TRBJ2-4
V gene: TRBV6-5
clone size: few
D gene: TRBD1
CDR3 protein: CASSYSDRGLGNIQYF
CDR3 DNA: TGTGCCAGCAGTTACTCGGACAGGGGGCTTGGAAACATTCAGTACTTC

J gene: TRBJ1-2
V gene: TRBV7-2
clone size: NA
D gene: NA
CDR3 protein: CASSPRTGYGYTF
CDR3 DNA: TGTGCCAGCAGCCCCCGGACGGGATATGGCTACACCTTC

J gene: TRBJ1-2
V gene: TRBV6-6
clone size: many
D gene: TRBD1
CDR3 protein: CASSYSPGTGHGYTF
CDR3 DNA: TGTGCCAGCAGTTACTCCCCCGGGACAGGCCACGGCTACACCTTC

J gene: TRBJ2-5
V gene: TRBV6-5
clone size: many
D gene: TRBD2
CDR3 protein: CASRPWGGEETQYF
CDR3 DNA: TGTGCCAGCAGGCCCTGGGGGGGAGAAGAGACCCAGTACTTC

J gene: TRBJ1-2
V gene: TRBV5-6
clone size: many
D gene: NA
CDR3 protein: CASSSTPTDYYGYTF
CDR3 DNA: TGTGCCAGCAGCTCTACCCCGACGGACTACTATGGCTACACCTTC

J gene: TRBJ2-1
V gene: TRBV29-1
clone size: few
D gene: TRBD2
CDR3 protein: CSGGTSGYYNEQFF
CDR3 DNA: TGCAGCGGCGGGACTAGCGGGTACTACAATGAGCAGTTCTTC

J gene: TRBJ2-1
V gene: TRBV29-1
clone size: many
D gene: TRBD1
CDR3 protein: CSVEAPDRASYNEQFF
CDR3 DNA: TGCAGCGTTGAAGCCCCGGACAGGGCCTCCTACAATGAGCAGTTCTTC

J gene: TRBJ2-7
V gene: TRBV9
clone size: many
D gene: TRBD1
CDR3 protein: CASSRDRGEQYF
CDR3 DNA: TGTGCCAGCAGCAGAGACAGGGGCGAGCAGTACTTC

J gene: TRBJ1-6
V gene: TRBV6-5
clone size: many
D gene: NA
CDR3 protein: CASSPVIPTGSNSPLHF
CDR3 DNA: TGTGCCAGCAGTCCCGTTATCCCGACAGGTTCTAATTCACCCCTCCACTTT

J gene: TRBJ1-2
V gene: TRBV14
clone size: few
D gene: NA
CDR3 protein: CASSRDTTNYGYTF
CDR3 DNA: TGTGCCAGCAGCCGGGACACCACTAACTATGGCTACACCTTC

J gene: TRBJ2-4
V gene: TRBV7-2
clone size: few
D gene: TRBD1
CDR3 protein: CASSPRTGGNIQYF
CDR3 DNA: TGTGCCAGCAGCCCGAGGACAGGGGGAAACATTCAGTACTTC

J gene: TRBJ2-1
V gene: TRBV20-1
clone size: many
D gene: TRBD2
CDR3 protein: CSARDPFKREKGWTYNEQFF
CDR3 DNA: TGCAGTGCTAGAGATCCCTTTAAGCGGGAGAAGGGCTGGACCTACAATGAGCAGTTCTTC

J gene: TRBJ2-7
V gene: TRBV6-6
clone size: NA
D gene: NA
CDR3 protein: CASSFSSGYEQYF
CDR3 DNA: TGTGCCAGCAGTTTCTCTAGTGGGTACGAGCAGTACTTC

J gene: TRBJ2-3
V gene: TRBV11-2
clone size: few
D gene: NA
CDR3 protein: CASSPSLLSGRTDTQYF
CDR3 DNA: TGTGCCAGCAGCCCCAGCCTCTTATCGGGGCGCACAGATACGCAGTATTTT

J gene: TRBJ1-5
V gene: TRBV20-1
clone size: many
D gene: NA
CDR3 protein: CSAQVPGTVWNQPQHF
CDR3 DNA: TGCAGTGCCCAGGTTCCGGGAACTGTTTGGAATCAGCCCCAGCATTTT

J gene: TRBJ2-7
V gene: TRBV19
clone size: many
D gene: TRBD1
CDR3 protein: CATGGQGSSYEQYF
CDR3 DNA: TGTGCCACCGGGGGACAGGGGAGCTCCTACGAGCAGTACTTC

J gene: TRBJ1-6
V gene: TRBV13
clone size: few
D gene: NA
CDR3 protein: CASSLIGAGNSPLHF
CDR3 DNA: TGTGCCAGCAGCCTTATCGGGGCAGGGAATTCACCCCTCCACTTT

J gene: TRBJ1-5
V gene: TRBV28
clone size: few
D gene: TRBD1
CDR3 protein: CASKVSGTGAISPSPHF
CDR3 DNA: TGTGCCAGCAAGGTCTCCGGGACAGGGGCAATCAGCCCCAGCCCGCATTTT

J gene: TRBJ1-2
V gene: TRBV28
clone size: many
D gene: NA
CDR3 protein: CASRWGENYGYTF
CDR3 DNA: TGTGCCAGCAGGTGGGGCGAGAACTATGGCTACACCTTC

J gene: TRBJ1-2
V gene: TRBV19
clone size: many
D gene: NA
CDR3 protein: CASSPTDYGYTF
CDR3 DNA: TGTGCCAGTAGTCCCACAGACTATGGCTACACCTTC

J gene: TRBJ1-1
V gene: TRBV12-3/TRBV12-4
clone size: NA
D gene: TRBD1
CDR3 protein: CASSLYRGSEAFF
CDR3 DNA: TGTGCCAGCAGTTTATACAGGGGATCTGAAGCTTTCTTT

J gene: TRBJ2-1
V gene: TRBV6-2/TRBV6-3
clone size: NA
D gene: TRBD2
CDR3 protein: CASSYSGTRGNEQFF
CDR3 DNA: TGTGCCAGCAGTTACTCGGGGACTAGGGGTAATGAGCAGTTCTTC

J gene: TRBJ2-4
V gene: TRBV28
clone size: few
D gene: NA
CDR3 protein: CASRGVAKNIQYF
CDR3 DNA: TGTGCCAGCAGGGGGGTAGCCAAAAACATTCAGTACTTC

J gene: TRBJ1-6
V gene: TRBV9
clone size: few
D gene: NA
CDR3 protein: CASSPGNSPLHF
CDR3 DNA: TGTGCCAGCAGCCCCGGGAATTCACCCCTCCACTTT

J gene: TRBJ2-5
V gene: TRBV19
clone size: few
D gene: NA
CDR3 protein: CASSRGLQETQYF
CDR3 DNA: TGTGCCAGTAGTAGGGGGCTTCAAGAGACCCAGTACTTC

J gene: TRBJ2-1
V gene: TRBV5-1
clone size: NA
D gene: NA
CDR3 protein: CASSSTGTEQFF
CDR3 DNA: TGCGCCAGCAGCTCTACAGGGACTGAGCAGTTCTTC

J gene: TRBJ1-5
V gene: TRBV4-1
clone size: many
D gene: TRBD1
CDR3 protein: CASSHGTGNQPQHF
CDR3 DNA: TGCGCCAGCAGCCACGGGACAGGCAATCAGCCCCAGCATTTT

J gene: TRBJ2-2
V gene: TRBV12-3/TRBV12-4
clone size: medium-sized
D gene: NA
CDR3 protein: CASSPVRDTGELFF
CDR3 DNA: TGTGCCAGCAGTCCCGTCAGGGACACCGGGGAGCTGTTTTTT

J gene: TRBJ1-5
V gene: TRBV6-5
clone size: many
D gene: NA
CDR3 protein: CASWASGQPQHF
CDR3 DNA: TGTGCCAGCTGGGCCTCCGGTCAGCCCCAGCATTTT